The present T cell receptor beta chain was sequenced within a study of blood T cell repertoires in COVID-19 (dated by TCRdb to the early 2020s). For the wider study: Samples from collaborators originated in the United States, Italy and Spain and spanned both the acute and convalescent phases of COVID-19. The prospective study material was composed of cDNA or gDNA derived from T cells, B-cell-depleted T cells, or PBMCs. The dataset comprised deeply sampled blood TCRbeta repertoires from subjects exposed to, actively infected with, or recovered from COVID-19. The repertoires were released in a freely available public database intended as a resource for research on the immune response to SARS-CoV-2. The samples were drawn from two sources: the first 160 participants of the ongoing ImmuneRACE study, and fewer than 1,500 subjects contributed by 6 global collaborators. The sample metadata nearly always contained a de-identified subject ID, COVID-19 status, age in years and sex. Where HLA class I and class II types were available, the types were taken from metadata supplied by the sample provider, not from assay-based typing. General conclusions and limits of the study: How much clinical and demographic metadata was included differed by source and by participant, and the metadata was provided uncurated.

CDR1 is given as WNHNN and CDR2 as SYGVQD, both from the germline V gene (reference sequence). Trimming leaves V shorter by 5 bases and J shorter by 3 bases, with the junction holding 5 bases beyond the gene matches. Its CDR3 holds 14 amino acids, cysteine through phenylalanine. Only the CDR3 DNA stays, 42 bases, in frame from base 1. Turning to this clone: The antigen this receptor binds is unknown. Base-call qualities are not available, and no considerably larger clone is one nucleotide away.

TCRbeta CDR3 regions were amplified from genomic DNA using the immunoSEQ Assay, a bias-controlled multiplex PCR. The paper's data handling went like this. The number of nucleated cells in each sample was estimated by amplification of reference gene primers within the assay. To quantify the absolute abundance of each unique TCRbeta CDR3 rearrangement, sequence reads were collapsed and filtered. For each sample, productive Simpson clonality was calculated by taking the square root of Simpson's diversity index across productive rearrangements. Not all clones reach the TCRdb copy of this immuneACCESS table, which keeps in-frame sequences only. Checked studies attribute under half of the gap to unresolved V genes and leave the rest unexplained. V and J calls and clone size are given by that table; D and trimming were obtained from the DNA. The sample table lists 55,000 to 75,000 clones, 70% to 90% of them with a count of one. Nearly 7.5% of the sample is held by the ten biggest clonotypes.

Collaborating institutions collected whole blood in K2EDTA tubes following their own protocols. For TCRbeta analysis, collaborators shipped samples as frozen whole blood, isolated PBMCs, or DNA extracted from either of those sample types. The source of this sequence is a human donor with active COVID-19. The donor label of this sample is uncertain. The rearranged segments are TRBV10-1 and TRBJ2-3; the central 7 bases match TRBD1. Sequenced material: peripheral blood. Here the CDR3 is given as CASSFSRGTDTQYF. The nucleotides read TGCGCCAGCAGTTTTAGCAGGGGGACAGATACGCAGTATTTT.